Each of the 14 T cell receptor beta chains below was sequenced from the same sample in a study of T cell responses to AZD1222 COVID-19 vaccine (dated by TCRdb to the early 2020s). Library creation used the immunoSEQ multiplex PCR assay. The immuneACCESS repertoire file appears here via TCRdb, limited to in-frame rearrangements. These files lack a portion of the clones; in checked studies, under half of the deficit traces to unresolved V genes, and the cause of the others is not known. This sample has 85,000 to 100,000 clones in its table, and approximately 91% of those were observed once. The ten largest clones take up roughly 5.1% of the sample. In the paper's terms, the time point label means: about 28 days (+/-7) after the second vaccine dose. Sequencing was performed on peripheral blood, taken 28 days after the second AZD1222 dose. The receptor source for this set is an adult who received the AZD1222 COVID-19 vaccine.

The chain combines TRBV9 with TRBJ2-3, with 9 bases identical to TRBD2. CDR1 and CDR2 (germline): SGDLS, YYNGEE. V gave up 1 base and J gave up 2 bases; unmatched junction bases: 2. The CDR3 is made up of 15 amino acids. The CDR3 DNA follows: TGTGCCAGCAGCGTAAGCGGGGGGCACACAGATACGCAGTATTTT. Protein: CASSVSGGHTDTQYF.

The V gene is TRBV11-2, the J gene TRBJ1-1; 8 bases agree with TRBD1. This CDR3 spans 16 amino acids. The junction had 12 bases not matched to a gene; V was cut back by 6 bases and J by 3 bases. Germline CDR1 is SGHAT and CDR2 is FQNNGV. In nucleotides, the CDR3 is TGTGCCAGCAGTCCAGGACAGGGATGGGACTACACTGAAGCTTTCTTT. Translating gives CASSPGQGWDYTEAFF.

CDR3 in amino acids: CAISAAVTDTQYF. CDR3 nucleotides: TGTGCCATCAGTGCAGCGGTCACAGATACGCAGTATTTT. V gene TRBV10-3 combines with J gene TRBJ2-3, with D maybe TRBD2 (5 bases). The V and J ends lost 4 bases and 2 bases respectively, with 7 bases between them. CDR1 and CDR2 from the germline V gene are ENHRY and SYGVKD. The CDR3 is made up of 13 amino acids.

This clone appeared a single time. The V call is TRBV3-1 (or the pseudogene TRBV3-2), the J call TRBJ1-1; 11 bases align to TRBD1. This CDR3 comprises 14 residues. The germline V gene encodes CDR1 LGHDT and CDR2 YNNKEL (reference sequence). With V trimmed by 0 bases and J by 11 bases, 5 bases remained unmatched. In DNA form, the CDR3 reads TGTGCCAGCAGCCAAGAGGGGGACAGGGGGAGGGCTTTCTTT. Amino acid sequence: CASSQEGDRGRAFF.

The genes are TRBV9 and TRBJ1-5, with no clear D. Trimming removed 0 bases at V and 0 bases at J, with 4 bases between. CDR3 size: 14 residues. Germline V gene lookup returns CDR1 SGDLS and CDR2 YYNGEE. This chain's CDR3 is CASSVGHSNQPQHF. In nucleotides, the CDR3 is TGTGCCAGCAGCGTAGGACATAGCAATCAGCCCCAGCATTTT.

The CDR3 loop is CASSRGVGGITDTQYF. The CDR3, as DNA: TGTGCCAGCAGCCGGGGGGTTGGCGGAATCACAGATACGCAGTATTTT. V is TRBV5-8 and J is TRBJ2-3; 7 bases map to TRBD2. The CDR3 loop spans 16 amino acids. Losses at the gene ends were 4 bases for V and 2 bases for J; bases not matched to a gene: 10. CDR1 SGHTS and CDR2 YDEGEE come from the germline V gene.

V gene TRBV6-5 combines with J gene TRBJ1-6; tentatively, D is TRBD1 (5 bases). The germline V gene has CDR1 MNHEY and CDR2 SVGAGI. The CDR3 spans 13 residues. Trimming stripped 8 bases from V and 4 bases from J, with 9 bases between. The CDR3 nucleotides are TGTGCCAGCTCTGACAGATATAATTCACCCCTCCACTTT. Its translation is CASSDRYNSPLHF.

This clone was counted a single time. J is TRBJ2-2 and V is TRBV2, with 7 bases fitting TRBD1. Germline trimming cut 6 bases from V and 7 bases from J; bases unmatched to any gene: 11. CDR1 and CDR2 (germline): SNHLY, FYNNEI. The CDR3 has 15 residues. The CDR3 nucleotides are TGTGCCAGCAGCCTCGACAGGGTAGGCGACGGGGAGCTGTTTTTT. It specifies CASSLDRVGDGELFF.

The chain couples TRBV6-1 to TRBJ2-7, with 10 bases that match TRBD1. The V segment lost 2 bases and the J segment 3 bases; nucleotides outside the gene matches: 4. CDR1 is MNHNS and CDR2 is SASEGT in the germline V gene. The CDR3 is 15 residues long. The CDR3 DNA reads as TGTGCCAGCAGTGAAATTGGGACAGGGGTCTACGAGCAGTACTTC. It encodes CASSEIGTGVYEQYF.

The chain recombines TRBV6-5 with TRBJ1-1, with no clear D. V dropped 5 bases and J dropped 4 bases, with 17 bases sitting between them. The germline V gene encodes CDR1 MNHEY and CDR2 SVGAGI. This CDR3 has 15 amino acids. This CDR3 is CASSRGRSGFTEAFF. The CDR3 DNA sequence: TGTGCCAGCAGTCGAGGCCGGTCGGGGTTCACTGAAGCTTTCTTT.

The V call is TRBV5-1, the J call TRBJ2-1, with D possibly being TRBD1 or TRBD2 (7 bases each). The CDR3 has 15 residues. The V and J ends lost 6 bases and 1 base respectively, with 14 bases between them. CDR1 and CDR2 (germline): SGHRS, YFSETQ. The CDR3 bases are TGCGCCAGCACCCAGGGGGGGTCATCCTACAATGAGCAGTTCTTC. This encodes CASTQGGSSYNEQFF.

V gene TRBV5-6 combines with J gene TRBJ1-1, with no clear D. The germline CDR1 and CDR2 sequences are SGHDT and YYEEEE. The CDR3 contains 14 residues. Trimming left V 0 bases short and J 2 bases short, with 8 bases between. CDR3 coding DNA: TGTGCCAGCAGCTTGGGCGAATTTAACACTGAAGCTTTCTTT. Its translation is CASSLGEFNTEAFF. Full variable domain (remainder filled in from reference TRBV5-6 and TRBJ1-1): DAGVTQSPTHLIKTRGQQVTLRCSPKSGHDTVSWYQQALGQGPQFIFQYYEEEERQRGNFPDRFSGHQFPNYSSELNVNALLLGDSALYLCASSLGEFNTEAFFGQGTRLTVV.

This chain links TRBV7-8 with TRBJ1-1, with D unresolved. From germline, CDR1 is SGHVS and CDR2 FQNEAQ. Trimming removed 4 bases at V and 0 bases at J, with 9 bases between. This CDR3 is built from 14 residues. The CDR3 DNA reads TGTGCCAGCAGCTCCCCGCAGTTGAACACTGAAGCTTTCTTT. It translates to CASSSPQLNTEAFF.

The V gene is TRBV19, the J gene TRBJ2-1, with TRBD2 identical over 11 bases. Trimming removed 5 bases from V and 8 bases from J; junction bases left unmatched: 11. Germline assignment: CDR1 LNHDA and CDR2 SQIVND (reference sequence). The CDR3 extends over 16 amino acids. In DNA, the CDR3 is TGTGCCAGTAGTCCAGGACTAGCGGGCCTCGGGGATGAGCAGTTCTTC. Translating it yields CASSPGLAGLGDEQFF.